Each of the 3 T cell receptor beta chains below was sequenced from the same sample in a study of early T cells in non-severe SARS-CoV-2 infection. TCRdb fed the 5' RACE reads into MiXCR, producing one record per CDR3 protein. The sample has under 45,000 distinct CDR3 sequences; 7.9% are singletons. Here the sequenced sample was whole blood, taken at baseline. These receptors came from an adult who was a healthcare worker with PCR-confirmed SARS-CoV-2 infection or an uninfected control (not recorded which).

This rearrangement joins TRBV21-1 to TRBJ2-1; TRBD1, the D gene given by the table, was not confirmed from the DNA. TRBV21-1 corresponds to a pseudogene. The CDR3 runs to 15 residues. The CDR3 is CASSPRDSSYNEQFF. CDR3 sequence (DNA): TGTGCCAGCAGCCCGCGGGACAGCTCCTACAATGAGCAGTTCTTC.

The gene calls are TRBV5-1 and TRBJ1-1; 7 bases align to TRBD1. The CDR3 sequence is 15 residues long. The ends lost 4 bases at V and 0 bases at J; junction bases unmatched: 6. CDR1 and CDR2 from the germline V gene are SGHRS and YFSETQ. CDR3 nucleotide sequence: TGCGCCAGCAGCCCTGACAGGGCAATGAACACTGAAGCTTTCTTT. The encoded protein is CASSPDRAMNTEAFF.

A few counts support this clonotype. The chain uses TRBV5-6 and TRBJ2-7; D is perhaps TRBD2 (5 bases). Per germline, CDR1 SGHDT and CDR2 YYEEEE. Between the trimmed V and J ends, which lost 1 base and 5 bases, there was a span of 16 bases. The CDR3 length is 15 residues. In DNA, the CDR3 is TGTGCCAGCAGCTTGAGCCTAGCTCTTCGGGACGAGCAGTACTTC. Protein: CASSLSLALRDEQYF.